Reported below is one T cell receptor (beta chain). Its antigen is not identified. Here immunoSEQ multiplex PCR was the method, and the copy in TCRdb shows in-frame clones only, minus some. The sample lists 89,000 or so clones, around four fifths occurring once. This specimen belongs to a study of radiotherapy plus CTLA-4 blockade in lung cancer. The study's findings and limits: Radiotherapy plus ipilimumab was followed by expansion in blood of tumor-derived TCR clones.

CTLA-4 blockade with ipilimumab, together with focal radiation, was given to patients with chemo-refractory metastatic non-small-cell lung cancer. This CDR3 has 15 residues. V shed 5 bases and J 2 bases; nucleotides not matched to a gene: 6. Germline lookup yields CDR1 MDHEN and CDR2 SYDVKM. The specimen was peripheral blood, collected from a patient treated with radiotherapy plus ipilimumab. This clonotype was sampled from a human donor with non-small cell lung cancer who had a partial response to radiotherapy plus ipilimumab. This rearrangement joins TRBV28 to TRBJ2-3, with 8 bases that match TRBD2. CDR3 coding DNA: TGTGCCAGCAGTGAGCGGGGGATGTACACAGATACGCAGTATTTT. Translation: CASSERGMYTDTQYF. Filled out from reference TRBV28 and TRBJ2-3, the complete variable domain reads DVKVTQSSRYLVKRTGEKVFLECVQDMDHENMFWYRQDPGLGLRLIYFSYDVKMKEKGDIPEGYSVSREKKERFSLILESASTNQTSMYLCASSERGMYTDTQYFGPGTRLTVL.